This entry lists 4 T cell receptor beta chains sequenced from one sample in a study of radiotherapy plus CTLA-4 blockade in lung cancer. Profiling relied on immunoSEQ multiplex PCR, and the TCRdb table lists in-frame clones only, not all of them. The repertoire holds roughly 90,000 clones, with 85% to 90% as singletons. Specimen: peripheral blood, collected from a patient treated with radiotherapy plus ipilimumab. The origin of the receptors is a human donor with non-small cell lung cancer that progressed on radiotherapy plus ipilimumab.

The DNA of the CDR3 is TGCGCCAGCAGCTACGCCGGTTCCTACGAGCAGTACTTC. It translates to CASSYAGSYEQYF. The chain combines TRBV5-1 with TRBJ2-7; D gene uncertain. Germline values: CDR1 SGHRS, CDR2 YFSETQ. The length of the CDR3 is 13 residues. The V gene lost 3 bases and the J gene lost 1 base, with 8 bases spanning the gap.

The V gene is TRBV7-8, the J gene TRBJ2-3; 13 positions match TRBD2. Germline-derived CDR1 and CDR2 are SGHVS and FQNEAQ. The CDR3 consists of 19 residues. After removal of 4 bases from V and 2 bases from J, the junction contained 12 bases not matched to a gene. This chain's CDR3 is CASSSQIRGLAGVTDTQYF. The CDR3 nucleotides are TGTGCCAGCAGCTCCCAAATCCGAGGACTAGCGGGAGTCACAGATACGCAGTATTTT.

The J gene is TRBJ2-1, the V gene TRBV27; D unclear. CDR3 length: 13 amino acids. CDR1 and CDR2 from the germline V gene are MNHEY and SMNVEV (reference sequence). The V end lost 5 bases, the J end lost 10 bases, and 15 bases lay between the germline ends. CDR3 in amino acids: CASSPPFRVEQFF. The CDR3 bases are TGTGCCAGCAGTCCCCCGTTCCGCGTAGAGCAGTTCTTC.

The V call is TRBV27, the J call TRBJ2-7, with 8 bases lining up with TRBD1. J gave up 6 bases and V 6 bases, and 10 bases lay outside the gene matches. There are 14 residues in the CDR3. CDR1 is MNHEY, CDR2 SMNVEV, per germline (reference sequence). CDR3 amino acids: CASRTGAHSGEQYF. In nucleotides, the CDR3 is TGTGCCAGCAGGACAGGGGCACATTCGGGCGAGCAGTACTTC.